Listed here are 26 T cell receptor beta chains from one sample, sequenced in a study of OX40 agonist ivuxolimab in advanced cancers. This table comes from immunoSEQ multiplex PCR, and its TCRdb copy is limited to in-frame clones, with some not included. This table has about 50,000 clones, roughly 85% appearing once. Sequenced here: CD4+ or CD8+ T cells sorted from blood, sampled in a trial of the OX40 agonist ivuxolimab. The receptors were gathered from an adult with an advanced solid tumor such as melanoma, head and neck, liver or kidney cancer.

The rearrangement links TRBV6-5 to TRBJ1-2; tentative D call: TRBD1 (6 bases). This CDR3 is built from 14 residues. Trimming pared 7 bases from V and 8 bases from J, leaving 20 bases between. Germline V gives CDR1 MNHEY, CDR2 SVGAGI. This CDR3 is CASTPGRGSGGYTF. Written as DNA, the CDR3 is TGTGCCAGCACCCCAGGTAGGGGGTCTGGAGGCTACACCTTC.

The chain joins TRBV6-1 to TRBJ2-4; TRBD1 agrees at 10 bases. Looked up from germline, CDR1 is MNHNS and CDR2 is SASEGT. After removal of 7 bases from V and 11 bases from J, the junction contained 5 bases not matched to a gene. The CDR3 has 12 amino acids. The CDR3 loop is CASKIGTGVQYF. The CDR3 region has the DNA TGTGCCAGCAAAATAGGGACAGGGGTTCAGTACTTC.

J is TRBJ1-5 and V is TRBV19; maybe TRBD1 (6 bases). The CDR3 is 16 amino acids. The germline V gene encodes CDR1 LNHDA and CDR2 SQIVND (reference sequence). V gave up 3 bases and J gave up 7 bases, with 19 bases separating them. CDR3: CASSIGGGHGNQPQHF. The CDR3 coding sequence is TGTGCCAGTAGTATTGGAGGGGGTCACGGAAACCAGCCCCAGCATTTT.

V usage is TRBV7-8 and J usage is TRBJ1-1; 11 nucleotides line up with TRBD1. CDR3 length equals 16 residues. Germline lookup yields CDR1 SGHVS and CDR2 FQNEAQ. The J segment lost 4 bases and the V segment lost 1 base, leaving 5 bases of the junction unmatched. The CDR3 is CASSLVGQGVSTEAFF. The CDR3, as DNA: TGTGCCAGCAGCTTAGTGGGACAGGGGGTCAGCACTGAAGCTTTCTTT. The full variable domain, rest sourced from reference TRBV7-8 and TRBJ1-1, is GAGVSQSPRYKVAKRGQDVALRCDPISGHVSLFWYQQALGQGPEFLTYFQNEAQLDKSGLPSDRFFAERPEGSVSTLKIQRTQQEDSAVYLCASSLVGQGVSTEAFFGQGTRLTVV.

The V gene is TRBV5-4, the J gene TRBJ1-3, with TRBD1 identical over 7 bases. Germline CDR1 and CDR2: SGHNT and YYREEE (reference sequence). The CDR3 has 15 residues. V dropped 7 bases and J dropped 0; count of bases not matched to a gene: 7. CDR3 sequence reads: CASGYRDSSGNTIYF. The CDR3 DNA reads TGTGCCAGCGGATACCGGGACAGCTCTGGAAACACCATATATTTT.

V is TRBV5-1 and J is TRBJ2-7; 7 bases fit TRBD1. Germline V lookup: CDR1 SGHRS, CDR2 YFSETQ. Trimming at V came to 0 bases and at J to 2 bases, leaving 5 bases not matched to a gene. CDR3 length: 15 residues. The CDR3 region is CASSLEPGQTYEQYF. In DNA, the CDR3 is TGCGCCAGCAGCTTGGAACCGGGACAGACCTACGAGCAGTACTTC.

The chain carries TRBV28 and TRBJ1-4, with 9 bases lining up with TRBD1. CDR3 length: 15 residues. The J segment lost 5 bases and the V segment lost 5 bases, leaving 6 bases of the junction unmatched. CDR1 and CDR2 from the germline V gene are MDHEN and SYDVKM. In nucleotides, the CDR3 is TGTGCCAGCAGTGGCCGGGACAGGGTGAATGAAAAACTGTTTTTT. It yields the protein CASSGRDRVNEKLFF. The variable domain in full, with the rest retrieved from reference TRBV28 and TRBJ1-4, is DVKVTQSSRYLVKRTGEKVFLECVQDMDHENMFWYRQDPGLGLRLIYFSYDVKMKEKGDIPEGYSVSREKKERFSLILESASTNQTSMYLCASSGRDRVNEKLFFGSGTQLSVL.

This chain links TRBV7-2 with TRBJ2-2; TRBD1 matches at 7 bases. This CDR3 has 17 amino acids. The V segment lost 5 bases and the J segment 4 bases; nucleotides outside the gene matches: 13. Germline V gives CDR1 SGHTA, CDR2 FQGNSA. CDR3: CASSPGPGQSSTGELFF. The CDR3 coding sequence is TGTGCCAGCAGCCCGGGCCCGGGACAGTCGTCCACCGGGGAGCTGTTTTTT.

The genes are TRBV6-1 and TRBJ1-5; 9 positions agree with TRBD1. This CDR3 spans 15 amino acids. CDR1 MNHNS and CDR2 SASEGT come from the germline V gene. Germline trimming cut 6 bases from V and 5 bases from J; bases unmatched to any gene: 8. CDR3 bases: TGTGCCAGCAGCCAGGACAGGGGAACCCATCAGCCCCAGCATTTT. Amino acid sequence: CASSQDRGTHQPQHF.

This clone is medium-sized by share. CDR3 sequence (DNA): TGTGCCAGTAGTATCCGGGCAGGGGGTGACGTTTATGGCTACACCTTC. Protein sequence: CASSIRAGGDVYGYTF. The chain carries TRBV19 and TRBJ1-2; 7 bases fit TRBD1. Trimming took 3 bases from V and 5 from J; bases not matched to a gene: 12. The CDR3 is 16 residues long. CDR1 LNHDA and CDR2 SQIVND come from the germline V gene (reference sequence).

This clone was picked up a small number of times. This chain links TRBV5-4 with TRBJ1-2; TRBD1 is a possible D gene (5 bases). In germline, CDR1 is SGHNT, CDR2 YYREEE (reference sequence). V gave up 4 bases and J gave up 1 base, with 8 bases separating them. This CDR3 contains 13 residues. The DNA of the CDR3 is TGTGCCAGCAGCCTTGACAGTAACTATGGCTACACCTTC. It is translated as CASSLDSNYGYTF.

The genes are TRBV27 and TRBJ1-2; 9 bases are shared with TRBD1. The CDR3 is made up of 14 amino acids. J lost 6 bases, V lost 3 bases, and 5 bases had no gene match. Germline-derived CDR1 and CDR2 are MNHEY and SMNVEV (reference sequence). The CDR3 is CASSFGTGRDGYTF. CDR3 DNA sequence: TGTGCCAGCAGTTTCGGGACAGGGCGGGATGGCTACACCTTC.

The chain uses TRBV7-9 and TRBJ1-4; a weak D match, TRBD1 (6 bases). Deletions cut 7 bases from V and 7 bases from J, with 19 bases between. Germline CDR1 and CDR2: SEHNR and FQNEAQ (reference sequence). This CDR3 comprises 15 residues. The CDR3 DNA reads TGTGCCAGCACTTCTCCGGGGAGGGGGGCTGAAAAACTGTTTTTT. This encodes CASTSPGRGAEKLFF.

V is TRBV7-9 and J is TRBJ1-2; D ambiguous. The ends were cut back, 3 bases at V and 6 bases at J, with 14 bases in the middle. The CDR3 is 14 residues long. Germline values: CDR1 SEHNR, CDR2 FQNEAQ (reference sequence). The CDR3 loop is CASSLRVGRHGYTF. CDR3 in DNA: TGTGCCAGCAGCTTGAGAGTTGGGAGACATGGCTACACCTTC.

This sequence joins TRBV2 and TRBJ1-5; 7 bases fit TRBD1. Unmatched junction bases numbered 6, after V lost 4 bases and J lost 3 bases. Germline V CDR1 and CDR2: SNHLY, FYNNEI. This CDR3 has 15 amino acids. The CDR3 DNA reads TGTGCCAGCAGTGGACAGGGAGGCCACAATCAGCCCCAGCATTTT. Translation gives CASSGQGGHNQPQHF.

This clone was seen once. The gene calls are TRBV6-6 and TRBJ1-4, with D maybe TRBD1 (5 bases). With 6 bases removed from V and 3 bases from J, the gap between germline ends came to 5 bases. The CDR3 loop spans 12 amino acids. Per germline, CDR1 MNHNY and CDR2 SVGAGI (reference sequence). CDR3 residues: CASRGPNEKLFF. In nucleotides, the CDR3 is TGTGCCAGCAGGGGACCTAATGAAAAACTGTTTTTT.

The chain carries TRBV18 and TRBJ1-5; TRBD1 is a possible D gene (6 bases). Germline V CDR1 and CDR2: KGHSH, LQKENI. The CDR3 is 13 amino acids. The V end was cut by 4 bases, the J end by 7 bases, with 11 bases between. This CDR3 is CASSQGERQPQHF. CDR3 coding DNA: TGTGCCAGCTCACAGGGGGAACGGCAGCCCCAGCATTTT. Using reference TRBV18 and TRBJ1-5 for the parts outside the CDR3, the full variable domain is NAGVMQNPRHLVRRRGQEARLRCSPMKGHSHVYWYRQLPEEGLKFMVYLQKENIIDESGMPKERFSAEFPKEGPSILRIQQVVRGDSAAYFCASSQGERQPQHFGDGTRLSIL.

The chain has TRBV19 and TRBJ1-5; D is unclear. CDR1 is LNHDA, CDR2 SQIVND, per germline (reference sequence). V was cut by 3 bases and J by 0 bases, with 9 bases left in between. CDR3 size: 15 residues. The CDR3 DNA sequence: TGTGCCAGTAGTATGGTCCCCAGTAGCAATCAGCCCCAGCATTTT. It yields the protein CASSMVPSSNQPQHF.

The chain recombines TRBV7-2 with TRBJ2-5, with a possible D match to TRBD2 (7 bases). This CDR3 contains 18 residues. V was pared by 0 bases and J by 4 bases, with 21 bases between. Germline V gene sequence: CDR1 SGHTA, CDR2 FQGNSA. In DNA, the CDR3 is TGTGCCAGCAGCTTAGCAGGCCAATCCCAGGGAGGGGGAGAGACCCAGTACTTC. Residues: CASSLAGQSQGGGETQYF.

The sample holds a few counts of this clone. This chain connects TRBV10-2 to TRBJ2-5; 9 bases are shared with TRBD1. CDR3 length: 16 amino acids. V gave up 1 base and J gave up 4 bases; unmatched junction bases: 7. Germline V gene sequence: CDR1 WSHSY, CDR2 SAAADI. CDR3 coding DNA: TGCGCCAGCAGTGAGTACAGGGGGCAGTGGTCAGAGACCCAGTACTTC. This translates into CASSEYRGQWSETQYF.

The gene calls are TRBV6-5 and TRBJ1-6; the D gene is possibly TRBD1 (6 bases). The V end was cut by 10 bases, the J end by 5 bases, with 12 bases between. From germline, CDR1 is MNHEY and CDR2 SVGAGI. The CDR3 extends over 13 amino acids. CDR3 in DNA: TGTGCCACCCAGACAGGCGATAATTCACCCCTCCACTTT. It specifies CATQTGDNSPLHF.

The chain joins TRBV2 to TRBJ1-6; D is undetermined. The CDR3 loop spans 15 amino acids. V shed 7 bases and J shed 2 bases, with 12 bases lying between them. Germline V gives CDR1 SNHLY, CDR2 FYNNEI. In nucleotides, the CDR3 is TGTGCCAGCACCCTCTCCGAGGCCTATAATTCACCCCTCCACTTT. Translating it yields CASTLSEAYNSPLHF.

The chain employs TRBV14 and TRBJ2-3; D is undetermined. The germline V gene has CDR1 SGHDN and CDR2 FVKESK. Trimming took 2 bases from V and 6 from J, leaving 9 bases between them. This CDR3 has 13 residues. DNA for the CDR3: TGTGCCAGCAGCCAAAACCCCGCGGATACGCAGTATTTT. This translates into CASSQNPADTQYF.

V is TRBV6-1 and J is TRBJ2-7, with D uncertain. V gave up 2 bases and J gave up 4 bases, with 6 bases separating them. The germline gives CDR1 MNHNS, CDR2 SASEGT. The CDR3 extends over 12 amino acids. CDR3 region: CASSETAYEQYF. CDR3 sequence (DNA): TGTGCCAGCAGTGAAACAGCTTACGAGCAGTACTTC.

For the CDR3, the DNA is TGTGCCAGCAGCCCCGGGATCAACAATGAGCAGTTCTTC. This codes for CASSPGINNEQFF. The V gene is TRBV7-3, the J gene TRBJ2-1; TRBD2 might be the D (5 bases). V gave up 5 bases and J gave up 5 bases, with 10 bases separating them. Germline CDR1 SGHTA, CDR2 FQGTGA. The length of the CDR3 is 13 residues.

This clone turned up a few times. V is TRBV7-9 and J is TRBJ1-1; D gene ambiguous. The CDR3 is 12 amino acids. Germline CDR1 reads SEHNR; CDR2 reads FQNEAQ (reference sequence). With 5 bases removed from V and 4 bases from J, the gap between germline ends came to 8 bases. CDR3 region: CASSVAGTEAFF. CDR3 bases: TGTGCCAGCAGCGTCGCCGGCACTGAAGCTTTCTTT.